This entry lists 27 T cell receptor beta chains sequenced from one sample in a study of CD8+CD57+ T cells in acquired aplastic anemia. Genomic DNA acted as the template from which TCR beta VDJ combination and CDR3 sequence profiling were carried out. TCRdb re-analysed the reads in MiXCR, keeping a single row per CDR3 protein. The table records 150,000 to 200,000 distinct CDR3 sequences, around 48% of them present only once. Patients included in sequencing had previously demonstrated CD8+CD57+ cell expansion by flow cytometry. What was sequenced was sorted CD4+, CD8+, or CD8+CD57+ T cells (not recorded which) from PBMCs. Receptors originate from a human donor with aplastic anemia.

This clonotype was observed at least ten times. This rearrangement joins TRBV5-5 to TRBJ1-5; D is ambiguous. Germline assignment: CDR1 SGHKS and CDR2 YYEKEE (reference sequence). The CDR3 totals 14 residues. V lost 0 bases and J lost 0, with 4 bases in between. Here the CDR3 reads CASSLGYSNQPQHF. CDR3 in DNA: TGTGCCAGCAGCTTGGGCTATAGCAATCAGCCCCAGCATTTT. The entire variable domain, with the rest obtained from reference TRBV5-5 and TRBJ1-5, is as follows: DAGVTQSPTHLIKTRGQQVTLRCSPISGHKSVSWYQQVLGQGPQFIFQYYEKEERGRGNFPDRFSARQFPNYSSELNVNALLLGDSALYLCASSLGYSNQPQHFGDGTRLSIL.

Ten or more counts support this clonotype. This chain connects TRBV11-2 to TRBJ2-2; no clear D. Germline-derived CDR1 and CDR2 are SGHAT and FQNNGV. V was trimmed by 5 bases and J by 2 bases, leaving 3 bases between them. The CDR3 spans 12 residues. CDR3 in DNA: TGTGCCAGCAGCCGAAACACCGGGGAGCTGTTTTTT. Protein product: CASSRNTGELFF.

This clonotype turned up a few times. The chain uses TRBV29-1 and TRBJ1-2; D is unresolved. The germline V and J ends were trimmed by 1 base and 4 bases, with 10 bases remaining between them. The germline V gene encodes CDR1 SQVTM and CDR2 ANQGSEA. The CDR3 spans 13 residues. CDR3 nucleotide sequence: TGCAGCGTTGAAGCCGACGGGGTCTATGGCTACACCTTC. Translation: CSVEADGVYGYTF.

In its sample, this clonotype was seen a few times. The chain recombines TRBV7-3 with TRBJ1-6; D is unresolved. CDR1 and CDR2 from the germline V gene are SGHTA and FQGTGA. V was cut by 1 base and J by 0 bases, with 7 bases left in between. This CDR3 comprises 16 residues. The CDR3 nucleotides read TGTGCCAGCAGCTTAAGGGAGAGCTCCTATAATTCACCCCTCCACTTT. It translates to CASSLRESSYNSPLHF.

This chain uses TRBV13 with TRBJ2-7, with 7 bases matching TRBD1. Per the germline V gene, CDR1 is PRHDT and CDR2 is FYEKMQ (reference sequence). The CDR3 contains 15 residues. The V segment lost 2 bases and the J segment 4 bases; nucleotides outside the gene matches: 8. Written as DNA, the CDR3 is TGTGCCAGCAGCTTATCACAGGGGTTGACTTACGAGCAGTACTTC. Its protein product is CASSLSQGLTYEQYF.

The sample holds a few counts of this clonotype. The V call is TRBV15, the J call TRBJ1-2; 7 nucleotides agree with TRBD1. Germline values: CDR1 LNHNV, CDR2 YYDKDF (reference sequence). This CDR3 region has 15 residues. The trim removed 4 bases at V and 2 bases at J, leaving 7 bases unmatched. The DNA of the CDR3 is TGTGCCACCAGCAACCCAGGACAGGCCAACTATGGCTACACCTTC. This sequence encodes CATSNPGQANYGYTF.

This clonotype occurred a few times. The rearrangement uses TRBV10-3 and TRBJ2-7; 7 nucleotides line up with TRBD1. The CDR3 is made up of 13 amino acids. The germline V gene encodes CDR1 ENHRY and CDR2 SYGVKD. V trimming: 6 bases; J trimming: 2 bases; junction bases outside the gene matches: 4. CDR3: CAISGTDTYEQYF. The CDR3 region has the DNA TGTGCCATCAGCGGGACAGATACCTACGAGCAGTACTTC.

Many counts were recorded for this clonotype. The J gene is TRBJ2-1, the V gene TRBV10-3; 7 positions match TRBD2. V was pared by 8 bases and J by 4 bases, with 11 bases of the junction left unmatched. CDR1 and CDR2 (germline): ENHRY, SYGVKD. The CDR3 spans 15 residues. This chain's CDR3 is CAISGGRSIYNEQFF. DNA of the CDR3: TGTGCCATCTCTGGCGGGAGAAGTATTTACAATGAGCAGTTCTTC.

The V and J genes are TRBV10-3 and TRBJ2-7, with 8 bases aligning to TRBD2. Germline trimming cut 10 bases from V and 9 bases from J; bases unmatched to any gene: 11. The CDR3 has 12 residues. Germline-derived CDR1 and CDR2 are ENHRY and SYGVKD. Here the CDR3 DNA reads TGTGCCAGCAGCCTGAGCGGGGGTAGGCAGTACTTC. As protein: CASSLSGGRQYF.

Only a few counts were recorded for this clonotype. The chain links TRBV7-8 to TRBJ1-6; 12 nucleotides match TRBD1. Germline V gene data show CDR1 as SGHVS and CDR2 as FQNEAQ. J gave up 11 bases and V 3 bases, and 5 bases lay outside the gene matches. There are 15 residues in the CDR3. The CDR3 loop is CASSFSGTGGPPLHF. The CDR3 DNA reads as TGTGCCAGCAGCTTTTCGGGGACAGGGGGCCCACCCCTCCACTTT.

This clonotype has at least ten counts. The J gene is TRBJ1-2, the V gene TRBV20-1; a weak D match, TRBD1 (6 bases). CDR1 is DFQATT and CDR2 is SNEGSKA in the germline V gene (reference sequence). The CDR3 extends over 11 amino acids. Trimming cost V 6 bases and J 6 bases, with 11 bases left between them. CDR3 residues: CSALDRNGYTF. The DNA for the CDR3 is TGCAGTGCCCTGGACAGAAATGGCTACACCTTC.

The V and J genes are TRBV5-8 and TRBJ1-2; D is undetermined. The CDR3 totals 15 residues. V was trimmed by 0 bases and J by 6 bases, leaving 15 bases between them. Germline V gives CDR1 SGHTS, CDR2 YDEGEE. CDR3 nucleotide sequence: TGTGCCAGCAGCTTGGCTTTGTTGGGCGTGAATGGCTACACCTTC. The encoded protein is CASSLALLGVNGYTF.

The rearrangement uses TRBV10-3 and TRBJ1-5; D gene unclear. The germline V gene has CDR1 ENHRY and CDR2 SYGVKD. The germline V and J ends were trimmed by 0 bases and 2 bases, with 11 bases remaining between them. The CDR3 has 16 residues. As DNA, the CDR3 is TGTGCCATCAGTGAGTCGCTGGGAGAACGCAATCAGCCCCAGCATTTT. It codes for CAISESLGERNQPQHF.

This clonotype was found many times. The chain employs TRBV10-3 and TRBJ2-7; D is possibly TRBD1 (6 bases). The V and J ends lost 4 bases and 2 bases respectively, with 15 bases between them. CDR1 ENHRY and CDR2 SYGVKD come from the germline V gene. There are 15 residues in the CDR3. The CDR3 here is CAISGTGSTAYEQYF. CDR3 coding DNA: TGTGCCATCAGTGGTACAGGGTCGACGGCCTACGAGCAGTACTTC.

A single count supports this clonotype. The genes are TRBV2 and TRBJ1-1, with 8 bases matching TRBD1. Per the germline V gene, CDR1 is SNHLY and CDR2 is FYNNEI. CDR3 length equals 14 residues. The V segment lost 6 bases and the J segment 2 bases; nucleotides outside the gene matches: 5. CDR3 in DNA: TGTGCCAGCAGAAGAGACAGGGGTAACACTGAAGCTTTCTTT. Its translation is CASRRDRGNTEAFF.

The CDR3 DNA sequence: TGCGCCAGCAGTGAGGGCAGGGTCAACACTGAAGCTTTCTTT. It specifies CASSEGRVNTEAFF. The chain carries TRBV10-2 and TRBJ1-1, with D maybe TRBD1 (5 bases). Germline-derived CDR1 and CDR2 are WSHSY and SAAADI. Trimming removed 2 bases from V and 2 bases from J, with 9 bases in between. This CDR3 is 14 amino acids long.

This clonotype appeared many times. V and J are TRBV7-2 and TRBJ2-2; D is unresolved. V lost 5 bases to trimming and J lost 6 bases, with 10 bases between them. CDR3 size: 13 residues. Germline CDR1 is SGHTA and CDR2 is FQGNSA. CDR3 region: CASSPSRAGELFF. Here the CDR3 DNA reads TGTGCCAGCAGCCCATCTAGGGCCGGGGAGCTGTTTTTT.

V is TRBV29-1 and J is TRBJ2-1, with a weak D call TRBD1 (5 bases). CDR3 length: 13 residues. V was cut by 3 bases and J by 8 bases, with 14 bases left in between. The germline V gene has CDR1 SQVTM and CDR2 ANQGSEA. As DNA, the CDR3 is TGCAGCGTTGATTGGAGCGCCAGGGATGAGCAGTTCTTC. Translation gives CSVDWSARDEQFF.

This clonotype showed up just a few times. This chain uses TRBV19 with TRBJ2-2; TRBD1 is a possible D gene (6 bases). Trimming left V 5 bases short and J 5 bases short, with 21 bases between. CDR3 length: 17 amino acids. The germline V gene has CDR1 LNHDA and CDR2 SQIVND (reference sequence). The CDR3 DNA is TGTGCCAGTAGTCGATATACAGGGAGATTTGAAACCGGGGAGCTGTTTTTT. This encodes CASSRYTGRFETGELFF.

With regard to this clonotype: The junction differs from germline at one of its ends, possibly a read error. The chain links TRBV15 to TRBJ1-2; 7 nucleotides align to TRBD1. The germline V gene has CDR1 LNHNV and CDR2 YYDKDF (reference sequence). The CDR3 runs to 16 residues. CDR3 coding DNA: TGTGCCACCAACAGAGATACAGGGGAGGTTTCCTATGGCTACACCTTC. Translating it yields CATNRDTGEVSYGYTF.

The genes are TRBV24-1 and TRBJ2-5; D remains ambiguous. Trimming pared 4 bases from V and 6 bases from J, leaving 14 bases between. The CDR3 runs to 14 residues. From germline, CDR1 is KGHDR and CDR2 SFDVKD. The CDR3 protein is CATSDLGLTQTQYF. CDR3 nucleotides: TGTGCCACCAGTGACCTGGGCCTCACGCAGACCCAGTACTTC.

The chain combines TRBV9 with TRBJ2-7; a weak D match, TRBD2 (6 bases). Germline CDR1 is SGDLS and CDR2 is YYNGEE. The germline V and J ends were trimmed by 4 bases and 7 bases, with 18 bases remaining between them. This CDR3 comprises 14 residues. The CDR3 region is CASSPPGDLGEQYF. The CDR3 bases are TGTGCCAGCAGCCCCCCGGGGGACCTTGGGGAGCAGTACTTC.

This clonotype turned up a few times. CDR3 amino acids: CAISGGESQPQHF. The CDR3 region has the DNA TGTGCCATCAGTGGCGGGGAATCTCAGCCCCAGCATTTT. The chain couples TRBV10-3 to TRBJ1-5; no definite D call. The V end lost 4 bases, the J end lost 6 bases, and 10 bases lay between the germline ends. The CDR3 spans 13 residues. Germline V gene lookup returns CDR1 ENHRY and CDR2 SYGVKD.

The table lists this clonotype with many counts. The rearrangement uses TRBV5-6 and TRBJ2-3; the D gene is possibly TRBD2 (5 bases). The CDR3 length is 15 residues. V was shortened by 2 bases and J by 5 bases, with 15 bases between the two germline ends. The germline V gene encodes CDR1 SGHDT and CDR2 YYEEEE. The CDR3 DNA sequence: TGTGCCAGCAGCTTCACCGAGACTGGAGGAGATACGCAGTATTTT. Translation: CASSFTETGGDTQYF. Drawing the rest from reference TRBV5-6 and TRBJ2-3, the complete variable domain is DAGVTQSPTHLIKTRGQQVTLRCSPKSGHDTVSWYQQALGQGPQFIFQYYEEEERQRGNFPDRFSGHQFPNYSSELNVNALLLGDSALYLCASSFTETGGDTQYFGPGTRLTVL.

The gene calls are TRBV10-3 and TRBJ2-1; 7 bases align to TRBD2. The CDR3 consists of 13 residues. CDR1 is ENHRY, CDR2 SYGVKD, per germline. CDR3 sequence reads: CTAAASGYNEQFF. CDR3 nucleotides: TGTACAGCGGCGGCTAGCGGATACAATGAGCAGTTCTTC.

This clonotype has only one observation. The chain recombines TRBV6-2 or TRBV6-3 with TRBJ2-3; 7 bases fit TRBD2. The J segment lost 5 bases and the V segment lost 7 bases, leaving 9 bases of the junction unmatched. The CDR3 length is 14 residues. The V gene's germline CDR1 is MNHEY and CDR2 SVGEGT. The CDR3 sequence: CASTSRLAGDTQYF. CDR3 nucleotides: TGTGCCAGCACCTCCCGACTAGCAGGAGATACGCAGTATTTT.

This clonotype was detected ten times or more. This chain joins TRBV5-5 and TRBJ2-7; D is ambiguous. With 3 bases removed from V and 4 bases from J, the gap between germline ends came to 20 bases. The CDR3 consists of 16 residues. The germline V gene encodes CDR1 SGHKS and CDR2 YYEKEE (reference sequence). CDR3 protein: CASSSISGGNPYEQYF. CDR3 nucleotides: TGTGCCAGCAGCTCAATTTCAGGTGGTAATCCATACGAGCAGTACTTC.